A selection of T cell receptor beta chains follows, all from one sample in a study of cytomegalovirus exposure and HLA in healthy donors. Sequencing was performed with immunoSEQ multiplex PCR; in TCRdb, only in-frame clones are kept and a portion is missing. The data show about 200,000 clones, 75% to 80% seen once. The material sequenced was PBMCs. These receptors all stem from a male donor in good health and CMV-seronegative. The CDR3 runs from the conserved cysteine through the conserved F or W. The order of the fields is D gene, V gene, J gene, clone size, CDR3 DNA, CDR3 protein. A D gene is named only where the DNA matches it firmly. A row's size may be missing; if present it is once, few, many or a size class.

d_call: TRBD1; v_call: TRBV30; j_call: TRBJ1-2; clone_size: .; cdr3_nt: TGTGCCTGGAGTGCGGACAGGGGGCGCTTTGGCTACACCTTC; cdr3_aa: CAWSADRGRFGYTF
d_call: .; v_call: TRBV2; j_call: TRBJ1-1; clone_size: few; cdr3_nt: TGTGCCAGCACCCGGTACACTGAAGCTTTCTTT; cdr3_aa: CASTRYTEAFF
d_call: TRBD1; v_call: TRBV11-2; j_call: TRBJ1-2; clone_size: .; cdr3_nt: TGTGCCAGCAGCTTAGAAAGGGGGACAGCTGGCTACACCTTC; cdr3_aa: CASSLERGTAGYTF
d_call: .; v_call: TRBV18; j_call: TRBJ2-7; clone_size: .; cdr3_nt: TGTGCCAGCTCACCGGGCGCTAGCGAAACCTACGAGCAGTACTTC; cdr3_aa: CASSPGASETYEQYF
d_call: TRBD2; v_call: TRBV7-2; j_call: TRBJ2-7; clone_size: .; cdr3_nt: TGTGCCAGCAGCAAGCATTTGGGCCGCGGGAGCCCCTTCTACGAGCAGTACTTC; cdr3_aa: CASSKHLGRGSPFYEQYF
d_call: .; v_call: TRBV14; j_call: TRBJ2-4; clone_size: .; cdr3_nt: TGTGCCAGCAGCCTCAGGGATAGGGACATTCAGTACTTC; cdr3_aa: CASSLRDRDIQYF
d_call: TRBD1; v_call: TRBV4-2; j_call: TRBJ1-3; clone_size: few; cdr3_nt: TGTGCCAGCAGCCAACCTACAGGGGAGTCGGGAAACACCATATATTTT; cdr3_aa: CASSQPTGESGNTIYF
d_call: .; v_call: TRBV27; j_call: TRBJ2-7; clone_size: .; cdr3_nt: TGTGCCAGCAGTGGCTCTCAGGACGAGCAGTACTTC; cdr3_aa: CASSGSQDEQYF
d_call: TRBD2; v_call: TRBV11-2; j_call: TRBJ2-1; clone_size: .; cdr3_nt: TGTGCCAGCAGCTTAGTTCCCCAAGCGGGAGAGGGGATGGCGTATGAGCAGTTCTTC; cdr3_aa: CASSLVPQAGEGMAYEQFF
d_call: .; v_call: TRBV29-1; j_call: TRBJ1-2; clone_size: .; cdr3_nt: TGCAGCGTTGCGGTTGCGGCCTATGGCTACACCTTC; cdr3_aa: CSVAVAAYGYTF
d_call: .; v_call: TRBV9; j_call: TRBJ1-4; clone_size: .; cdr3_nt: TGTGCCAGCAGCCCGGGGGCAACTAATGAAAAACTGTTTTTT; cdr3_aa: CASSPGATNEKLFF
d_call: .; v_call: TRBV7-9; j_call: TRBJ2-7; clone_size: .; cdr3_nt: TGTGCCAGCACTACACCCAACGGAGGCTACGAGCAGTACTTC; cdr3_aa: CASTTPNGGYEQYF
d_call: .; v_call: TRBV30; j_call: TRBJ2-7; clone_size: .; cdr3_nt: TGTGCCTGGAGGTCGTCGCAGGGGGGCGAGCAGTACTTC; cdr3_aa: CAWRSSQGGEQYF
d_call: .; v_call: TRBV5-4; j_call: TRBJ1-1; clone_size: .; cdr3_nt: TGTGCCAGCAGCCTTGACTGGAACACTGAAGCTTTCTTT; cdr3_aa: CASSLDWNTEAFF
d_call: .; v_call: TRBV19; j_call: TRBJ2-4; clone_size: .; cdr3_nt: TGTGCCAGTAGTATAGGATCTGAGGGTTTACGGATCATTCAGTACTTC; cdr3_aa: CASSIGSEGLRIIQYF
d_call: TRBD2; v_call: TRBV9; j_call: TRBJ2-3; clone_size: few; cdr3_nt: TGTGCCAGCAGCGTAGGGACTAGTACATATACGCAGTATTTT; cdr3_aa: CASSVGTSTYTQYF
d_call: TRBD1; v_call: TRBV29-1; j_call: TRBJ2-3; clone_size: .; cdr3_nt: TGCAGCGTTGCCGGAACCGGGACAGGGATCACAGATACGCAGTATTTT; cdr3_aa: CSVAGTGTGITDTQYF
d_call: TRBD1; v_call: TRBV28; j_call: TRBJ2-3; clone_size: few; cdr3_nt: TGTGCCAGCAGTTTATCCGGACAGGGAGCAGATACGCAGTATTTT; cdr3_aa: CASSLSGQGADTQYF
d_call: TRBD1; v_call: TRBV11-2; j_call: TRBJ1-6; clone_size: .; cdr3_nt: TGTGCCAGCAGGGGCTTACAGGGGGCAAATTCACCCCTCCACTTT; cdr3_aa: CASRGLQGANSPLHF
d_call: TRBD1; v_call: TRBV7-2; j_call: TRBJ2-7; clone_size: .; cdr3_nt: TGTGCCAGCAGCTTAGGGGACAGGGGCTACTACGAGCAGTACTTC; cdr3_aa: CASSLGDRGYYEQYF
d_call: TRBD1; v_call: TRBV28; j_call: TRBJ1-6; clone_size: .; cdr3_nt: TGTGCCAGCAGTCTGGACAGGGATTCACCCCTCCACTTT; cdr3_aa: CASSLDRDSPLHF
d_call: TRBD1; v_call: TRBV7-9; j_call: TRBJ2-2; clone_size: .; cdr3_nt: TGTTCCAGCAGGATTGATCCTGACAGGGGGAACACCGGGGAGCTGTTTTTT; cdr3_aa: CSSRIDPDRGNTGELFF
d_call: .; v_call: TRBV7-9; j_call: TRBJ1-2; clone_size: .; cdr3_nt: TGTGCCAGCAGCTTAGCGCTCGGGGGAAACTATGGCTACACCTTC; cdr3_aa: CASSLALGGNYGYTF
d_call: .; v_call: TRBV27; j_call: TRBJ2-7; clone_size: .; cdr3_nt: TGTGCCAGCAGTTTAGGGACTGGGCCCTACGAGCAGTACTTC; cdr3_aa: CASSLGTGPYEQYF
d_call: TRBD2; v_call: TRBV23-1; j_call: TRBJ2-7; clone_size: .; cdr3_nt: TGCGCCAGCAGTGAGGAGCGGGGGGCTAGCACCTACGAGCAGTACTTC; cdr3_aa: CASSEERGASTYEQYF
d_call: TRBD1; v_call: TRBV19; j_call: TRBJ1-6; clone_size: .; cdr3_nt: TGTGCCAGCTATCCCGGGACAGGCTATAATTCACCCCTCCACTTT; cdr3_aa: CASYPGTGYNSPLHF
d_call: TRBD2; v_call: TRBV28; j_call: TRBJ2-1; clone_size: .; cdr3_nt: TGTGCCAGCAGCTCTCAGCGGGAGCTCTCCTACAATGAGCAGTTCTTC; cdr3_aa: CASSSQRELSYNEQFF
d_call: .; v_call: TRBV28; j_call: TRBJ1-5; clone_size: .; cdr3_nt: TGTGCCAGCAGTTTAGATTGGGACACCAATCAGCCCCAGCATTTT; cdr3_aa: CASSLDWDTNQPQHF
d_call: TRBD1; v_call: TRBV9; j_call: TRBJ2-7; clone_size: .; cdr3_nt: TGTGCCAGCAGCGTGGGCAGGGGGCCCTACGAGCAGTACTTC; cdr3_aa: CASSVGRGPYEQYF
d_call: .; v_call: TRBV5-4; j_call: TRBJ2-7; clone_size: .; cdr3_nt: TGTGCCAGCAGCGGACGACAGGAGAATTACGAGCAGTACTTC; cdr3_aa: CASSGRQENYEQYF
d_call: TRBD1; v_call: TRBV28; j_call: TRBJ1-5; clone_size: .; cdr3_nt: TGTGCCAGCAGTTCGTCGGACAGGTTCAGGCCCAATCAGCCCCAGCATTTT; cdr3_aa: CASSSSDRFRPNQPQHF
d_call: .; v_call: TRBV18; j_call: TRBJ2-3; clone_size: .; cdr3_nt: TGTGCCAGCTCTCCTCCCACAGATACGCAGTATTTT; cdr3_aa: CASSPPTDTQYF
d_call: TRBD1; v_call: TRBV5-1; j_call: TRBJ2-7; clone_size: .; cdr3_nt: TGCGCCAGCAGCAGGACAGGGGGCAGGTACGAGCAGTACTTC; cdr3_aa: CASSRTGGRYEQYF
d_call: TRBD2; v_call: TRBV7-8; j_call: TRBJ2-3; clone_size: once; cdr3_nt: TGTGCCAGCAGCTTAGGTACGGCTAGCGGAGGCACAGATACGCAGTATTTT; cdr3_aa: CASSLGTASGGTDTQYF
d_call: TRBD2; v_call: TRBV27; j_call: TRBJ2-7; clone_size: few; cdr3_nt: TGTGCCAGCAGTTTATCGGCTAGCGGAAACTACGAGCAGTACTTC; cdr3_aa: CASSLSASGNYEQYF
d_call: TRBD2; v_call: TRBV19; j_call: TRBJ2-3; clone_size: .; cdr3_nt: TGTGCCAGTAGTATAGATGTACTAGCGGGGAGCACAGATACGCAGTATTTT; cdr3_aa: CASSIDVLAGSTDTQYF
d_call: TRBD2; v_call: TRBV15; j_call: TRBJ2-7; clone_size: .; cdr3_nt: TGTGCCACCAGCAGAGATTTGGCGGGAGCCCCCGAGCAGTACTTC; cdr3_aa: CATSRDLAGAPEQYF
d_call: TRBD1; v_call: TRBV30; j_call: TRBJ2-7; clone_size: .; cdr3_nt: TGTGCCTGGGAAGACAGGGTGAACTACGAGCAGTACTTC; cdr3_aa: CAWEDRVNYEQYF
d_call: .; v_call: TRBV5-1; j_call: TRBJ1-1; clone_size: few; cdr3_nt: TGCGCCAGCAGCTTGGAGGGGTGGACTGAAGCTTTCTTT; cdr3_aa: CASSLEGWTEAFF
d_call: TRBD2; v_call: TRBV27; j_call: TRBJ2-7; clone_size: .; cdr3_nt: TGTGCCAGCAGTTTAACTAGCGGCTTGACCTACGAGCAGTACTTC; cdr3_aa: CASSLTSGLTYEQYF
d_call: TRBD2; v_call: TRBV7-9; j_call: TRBJ2-1; clone_size: .; cdr3_nt: TGTGCCAGCAGCCAAGCTAGCGGGGGGGCAGGTGAGCAGTTCTTC; cdr3_aa: CASSQASGGAGEQFF
d_call: TRBD1; v_call: TRBV30; j_call: TRBJ1-3; clone_size: few; cdr3_nt: TGTGCCTGGACGACAGGGGTAGGAAACACCATATATTTT; cdr3_aa: CAWTTGVGNTIYF
d_call: TRBD1; v_call: TRBV5-1; j_call: TRBJ2-2; clone_size: .; cdr3_nt: TGCGCCAGCAGCTTGGTCCAGGGGGCGGCCGGGGAGCTGTTTTTT; cdr3_aa: CASSLVQGAAGELFF
d_call: .; v_call: TRBV28; j_call: TRBJ1-1; clone_size: once; cdr3_nt: TGTGCCAGCAGTTCACCAGGGAACACTGAAGCTTTCTTT; cdr3_aa: CASSSPGNTEAFF
d_call: .; v_call: TRBV5-4; j_call: TRBJ1-1; clone_size: .; cdr3_nt: TGTGCCAGCAGCTTGGCCTACAGAGAAGCTTTCTTT; cdr3_aa: CASSLAYREAFF
d_call: .; v_call: TRBV4-1; j_call: TRBJ1-6; clone_size: .; cdr3_nt: TGCGCCAGCAGCCCCCTGAAAGAGGCGGAGAGTCTCCACTTT; cdr3_aa: CASSPLKEAESLHF
d_call: TRBD1; v_call: TRBV4-1; j_call: TRBJ2-7; clone_size: .; cdr3_nt: TGCGCCAGCAGCCCCTTGGGACAGTACTACGAGCAGTACTTC; cdr3_aa: CASSPLGQYYEQYF
d_call: TRBD1; v_call: TRBV9; j_call: TRBJ2-2; clone_size: .; cdr3_nt: TGTGCCAGCAGCGTAGTAGGACAGGGGGCGTCCGGGGAGCTGTTTTTT; cdr3_aa: CASSVVGQGASGELFF
d_call: TRBD1; v_call: TRBV11-3; j_call: TRBJ2-7; clone_size: once; cdr3_nt: TGTGCCAGCAGCTTAGGACAGGGCTACGACTCCTACGAGCAGTACTTC; cdr3_aa: CASSLGQGYDSYEQYF
d_call: TRBD1; v_call: TRBV5-1; j_call: TRBJ2-5; clone_size: .; cdr3_nt: TGCGCCACCACGACAGGGCCCCAAGAGACCCAGTACTTC; cdr3_aa: CATTTGPQETQYF
d_call: .; v_call: TRBV27; j_call: TRBJ1-2; clone_size: .; cdr3_nt: TGTGCCAGCTCCTATCTTGGCTACACCTTC; cdr3_aa: CASSYLGYTF
d_call: .; v_call: TRBV7-9; j_call: TRBJ1-2; clone_size: .; cdr3_nt: TGTGCCAGCAGCTTAGCGGGAGAAGGCTACACCTTC; cdr3_aa: CASSLAGEGYTF
d_call: .; v_call: TRBV4-3; j_call: TRBJ1-4; clone_size: .; cdr3_nt: TGCGCCAGCAGCCAAAGGGGAAGAGGAGAAAAACTGTTTTTT; cdr3_aa: CASSQRGRGEKLFF
d_call: TRBD1; v_call: TRBV29-1; j_call: TRBJ2-7; clone_size: .; cdr3_nt: TGCAGCGCCAGGGACAGGACACATTACGAGCAGTACTTC; cdr3_aa: CSARDRTHYEQYF